These 5 T cell receptor beta chains originate from one sample sequenced in a study of control samples from healthy donors and cancer patients. The table came from immunoSEQ multiplex PCR; TCRdb's copy has only in-frame clones and leaves some out. Of about 80,000 clones in the sample, around 84% were seen once. The sample was PBMCs. The source is a man aged 55 to 69 with head and neck cancer.

This clone turned up a few times. The V gene is TRBV7-8, the J gene TRBJ1-5, with D maybe TRBD1 (5 bases). The CDR3 sequence is 16 residues long. In germline, CDR1 is SGHVS, CDR2 FQNEAQ. Trimming removed 0 bases from V and 1 base from J, with 10 bases in between. As DNA, the CDR3 is TGTGCCAGCAGCTTAGCGAGGACACAGAGCAATCAGCCCCAGCATTTT. Translation gives CASSLARTQSNQPQHF.

The chain combines TRBV7-8 with TRBJ2-7; tentatively, D is TRBD2 (6 bases). CDR3 length equals 16 residues. The V gene's germline CDR1 is SGHVS and CDR2 FQNEAQ. Trimming pared 2 bases from V and 3 bases from J, leaving 17 bases between. This CDR3 reads CASSLSAGTQGYEQYF. Here the CDR3 DNA reads TGTGCCAGCAGCTTATCGGCTGGGACTCAGGGCTACGAGCAGTACTTC. The full variable domain, with the rest looked up from reference TRBV7-8 and TRBJ2-7, is GAGVSQSPRYKVAKRGQDVALRCDPISGHVSLFWYQQALGQGPEFLTYFQNEAQLDKSGLPSDRFFAERPEGSVSTLKIQRTQQEDSAVYLCASSLSAGTQGYEQYFGPGTRLTVT.

This chain links TRBV15 with TRBJ1-5; no clear D gene. V dropped 3 bases and J dropped 2 bases, with 8 bases sitting between them. CDR3 length equals 14 residues. The germline V gene has CDR1 LNHNV and CDR2 YYDKDF (reference sequence). The CDR3 spells CATSSREGNQPQHF. CDR3 sequence (DNA): TGTGCCACCAGCAGTCGGGAGGGCAATCAGCCCCAGCATTTT.

The gene calls are TRBV30 and TRBJ2-2; 8 bases are a match to TRBD2. The CDR3 runs 14 residues. Trimming at V came to 1 base and at J to 5 bases, leaving 3 bases not matched to a gene. Germline V gene lookup returns CDR1 GTSNPN and CDR2 SVGIG (reference sequence). The CDR3 coding sequence is TGTGCCTGGAGTGGGCCGGGAGGGACCGGGGAGCTGTTTTTT. As protein: CAWSGPGGTGELFF.

V is TRBV28 and J is TRBJ1-2; D unclear. Per germline, CDR1 MDHEN and CDR2 SYDVKM. V lost 6 bases and J lost 0, with 11 bases in between. There are 14 residues in the CDR3. DNA of the CDR3: TGTGCCAGCAGGACGTGGGAGGCTAACTATGGCTACACCTTC. Translated: CASRTWEANYGYTF.